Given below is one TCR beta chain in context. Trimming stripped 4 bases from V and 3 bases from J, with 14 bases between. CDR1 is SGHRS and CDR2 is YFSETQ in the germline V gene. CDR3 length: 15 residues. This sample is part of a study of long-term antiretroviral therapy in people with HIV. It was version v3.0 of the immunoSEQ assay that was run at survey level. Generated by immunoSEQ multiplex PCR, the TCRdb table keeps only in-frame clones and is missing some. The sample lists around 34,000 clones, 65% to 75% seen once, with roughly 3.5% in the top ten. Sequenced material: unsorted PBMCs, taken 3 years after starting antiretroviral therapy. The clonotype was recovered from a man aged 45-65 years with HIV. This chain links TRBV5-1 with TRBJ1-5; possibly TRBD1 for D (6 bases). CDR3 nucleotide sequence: TGCGCCAGCAGCCGGATAGGGGGGGCCAATCAGCCCCAGCATTTT. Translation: CASSRIGGANQPQHF. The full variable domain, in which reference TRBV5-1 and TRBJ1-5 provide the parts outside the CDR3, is KAGVTQTPRYLIKTRGQQVTLSCSPISGHRSVSWYQQTPGQGLQFLFEYFSETQRNKGNFPGRFSGRQFSNSRSEMNVSTLELGDSALYLCASSRIGGANQPQHFGDGTRLSIL.